This TCR beta chain derives from a study of cytomegalovirus exposure and HLA in healthy donors. Profiled with immunoSEQ multiplex PCR; TCRdb holds only in-frame clones, not every one. The table lists about 55,000 clones, about 93% of them singletons. V shed 4 bases and J shed 3 bases, with 14 bases lying between them. Germline-derived CDR1 and CDR2 are SGHRS and YFSETQ. The CDR3 spans 14 residues. The chain combines TRBV5-1 with TRBJ2-7, with D possibly being TRBD2 (5 bases). The TCR originated in a man aged 18 to 30 in good health and CMV-seronegative. Sequencing was done on a sample of PBMCs. CDR3 nucleotide sequence: TGCGCCAGCAGCGCCCGGGGAGACTTCTACGAGCAGTACTTC. Protein product: CASSARGDFYEQYF.